A selection of T cell receptor beta chains follows, all from one sample in a study of CD8 T cells in ankylosing spondylitis. Each CDR3 protein gets one entry after TCRdb re-called the 5' RACE reads with MiXCR. Among about 130,000 distinct CDR3 sequences listed, around 9.7% were seen once. The sample was blood, either unsorted or a sorted T cell fraction (not recorded which). These receptor sequences come from a male donor with ankylosing spondylitis or in good health (not recorded which). CDR3s include the opening cysteine and the closing phenylalanine or tryptophan. The D gene is left open where the match is weak. Only some rows state a clone size, as once, few, many or a class for expanded clones.

CDR3aa: CASSLGVEDSPLHF
CDR3nt: TGTGCCAGCAGCTTAGGAGTGGAGGATTCACCCCTCCACTTT
d_gene: NA
j_gene: TRBJ1-6
abundance: NA
v_gene: TRBV7-8

CDR3aa: CATSDLWANQPQHF
CDR3nt: TGTGCCACCAGTGATTTGTGGGCGAATCAGCCCCAGCATTTT
d_gene: NA
j_gene: TRBJ1-5
abundance: many
v_gene: TRBV24-1

CDR3aa: CASSLDRGRGYTF
CDR3nt: TGTGCCAGCAGCTTAGACAGGGGGCGCGGCTACACCTTC
d_gene: TRBD1
j_gene: TRBJ1-2
abundance: NA
v_gene: TRBV7-2

CDR3aa: CSAARLFVNTEAFF
CDR3nt: TGCAGTGCTGCTCGTCTCTTTGTGAACACTGAAGCTTTCTTT
d_gene: NA
j_gene: TRBJ1-1
abundance: many
v_gene: TRBV20-1

CDR3aa: CSARGQGLGEQYF
CDR3nt: TGCAGTGCTAGAGGACAGGGTCTGGGCGAGCAGTACTTC
d_gene: TRBD1
j_gene: TRBJ2-7
abundance: many
v_gene: TRBV20-1

CDR3aa: CASSLGRGFSYEQYF
CDR3nt: TGTGCCAGCAGCTTGGGTAGGGGTTTTTCCTACGAGCAGTACTTC
d_gene: NA
j_gene: TRBJ2-7
abundance: many
v_gene: TRBV7-8

CDR3aa: CASSLEGNPTDTQYF
CDR3nt: TGCGCCAGCAGCTTGGAAGGAAACCCGACAGATACGCAGTATTTT
d_gene: NA
j_gene: TRBJ2-3
abundance: many
v_gene: TRBV5-1

CDR3aa: CASSLFGAETQYF
CDR3nt: TGTGCCAGCAGCTTGTTCGGGGCAGAGACCCAGTACTTC
d_gene: NA
j_gene: TRBJ2-5
abundance: many
v_gene: TRBV5-8

CDR3aa: CASHTVGQGVSGANVLTF
CDR3nt: TGTGCCAGCCATACGGTGGGACAGGGAGTTTCTGGGGCCAACGTCCTGACTTTC
d_gene: TRBD1
j_gene: TRBJ2-6
abundance: many
v_gene: TRBV27

CDR3aa: CSASRDRGREQYF
CDR3nt: TGCAGTGCTAGCCGGGACAGGGGCCGGGAGCAGTACTTC
d_gene: TRBD1
j_gene: TRBJ2-7
abundance: many
v_gene: TRBV20-1

CDR3aa: CASSAQPPSQGSTEAFF
CDR3nt: TGTGCCAGCAGTGCCCAGCCCCCCAGTCAGGGCTCCACTGAAGCTTTCTTT
d_gene: NA
j_gene: TRBJ1-1
abundance: many
v_gene: TRBV25-1

CDR3aa: CASSLHAGGSGELFF
CDR3nt: TGTGCCAGCAGTTTACATGCGGGAGGGTCCGGGGAGCTGTTTTTT
d_gene: TRBD2
j_gene: TRBJ2-2
abundance: NA
v_gene: TRBV28

CDR3aa: CASSLTGLSSYEQYF
CDR3nt: TGTGCCAGCAGCTTGACCGGGCTAAGCTCCTACGAGCAGTACTTC
d_gene: NA
j_gene: TRBJ2-7
abundance: many
v_gene: TRBV5-6

CDR3aa: CASSRITGVNTEAFF
CDR3nt: TGCGCCAGCAGCCGGATCACAGGGGTGAACACTGAAGCTTTCTTT
d_gene: TRBD1
j_gene: TRBJ1-1
abundance: many
v_gene: TRBV4-1

CDR3aa: CASSSGNRGGSNQPQHF
CDR3nt: TGTGCCAGCAGTTCGGGCAACAGGGGAGGTAGCAATCAGCCCCAGCATTTT
d_gene: TRBD1
j_gene: TRBJ1-5
abundance: many
v_gene: TRBV6-2/TRBV6-3

CDR3aa: CASSLVGFRTQYF
CDR3nt: TGTGCCAGCAGCTTGGTGGGGTTTCGGACCCAGTACTTC
d_gene: NA
j_gene: TRBJ2-5
abundance: NA
v_gene: TRBV5-6

CDR3aa: CASSPTNLYSYEQYF
CDR3nt: TGTGCCAGCAGCCCTACAAACCTGTACTCCTACGAGCAGTACTTC
d_gene: NA
j_gene: TRBJ2-7
abundance: few
v_gene: TRBV7-2

CDR3aa: CSVRLVRDYGYTF
CDR3nt: TGCAGCGTCCGGTTAGTGAGGGATTATGGCTACACCTTC
d_gene: NA
j_gene: TRBJ1-2
abundance: many
v_gene: TRBV29-1

CDR3aa: CASSQGTAQETQYF
CDR3nt: TGTGCCAGTAGTCAAGGGACAGCCCAAGAGACCCAGTACTTC
d_gene: TRBD1
j_gene: TRBJ2-5
abundance: many
v_gene: TRBV19

CDR3aa: CAWSGQGGTDTQYF
CDR3nt: TGTGCCTGGAGTGGACAGGGGGGCACAGATACGCAGTATTTT
d_gene: TRBD1
j_gene: TRBJ2-3
abundance: few
v_gene: TRBV30

CDR3aa: CASSLSRDYSLEQYF
CDR3nt: TGTGCCAGCAGTTTAAGCCGGGACTACTCCCTCGAGCAGTACTTC
d_gene: TRBD2
j_gene: TRBJ2-7
abundance: NA
v_gene: TRBV6-5

CDR3aa: CAISDMRGSYEQYF
CDR3nt: TGTGCCATCAGTGATATGAGGGGTTCGTACGAGCAGTACTTC
d_gene: NA
j_gene: TRBJ2-7
abundance: many
v_gene: TRBV10-3

CDR3aa: CASSATGTFSSYEQYF
CDR3nt: TGTGCCAGCAGCGCTACAGGGACCTTCAGCTCCTACGAGCAGTACTTC
d_gene: NA
j_gene: TRBJ2-7
abundance: many
v_gene: TRBV7-9

CDR3aa: CASSLGSGVEGNQPQHF
CDR3nt: TGTGCCAGCTCTTTAGGCTCGGGGGTAGAAGGCAATCAGCCCCAGCATTTT
d_gene: NA
j_gene: TRBJ1-5
abundance: many
v_gene: TRBV7-9

CDR3aa: CASSLGTIRYNEQFF
CDR3nt: TGTGCCAGCAGCTTGGGGACGATCAGATACAATGAGCAGTTCTTC
d_gene: NA
j_gene: TRBJ2-1
abundance: many
v_gene: TRBV5-6

CDR3aa: CASSYPRGTSGSWIVYNEQFF
CDR3nt: TGTGCCAGCAGTTACCCGAGAGGGACTAGCGGGAGTTGGATCGTTTACAATGAGCAGTTCTTC
d_gene: TRBD2
j_gene: TRBJ2-1
abundance: few
v_gene: TRBV6-2/TRBV6-3

CDR3aa: CASSPGQKYNEQFF
CDR3nt: TGCGCCAGCAGCCCGGGTCAAAAATACAATGAGCAGTTCTTC
d_gene: NA
j_gene: TRBJ2-1
abundance: many
v_gene: TRBV4-3

CDR3aa: CASSHGTGDYNEQFF
CDR3nt: TGTGCCAGCAGCCACGGGACAGGTGATTACAATGAGCAGTTCTTC
d_gene: TRBD1
j_gene: TRBJ2-1
abundance: many
v_gene: TRBV7-2

CDR3aa: CASSLGQQNTEAFF
CDR3nt: TGTGCCAGCAGCTTAGGGCAGCAGAACACTGAAGCTTTCTTT
d_gene: NA
j_gene: TRBJ1-1
abundance: NA
v_gene: TRBV7-9

CDR3aa: CASSLGGDLSQETQYF
CDR3nt: TGTGCCAGCAGCTTAGGGGGCGATCTATCCCAAGAGACCCAGTACTTC
d_gene: NA
j_gene: TRBJ2-5
abundance: many
v_gene: TRBV7-9

CDR3aa: CASSSGQAYSNYGYTF
CDR3nt: TGCGCCAGCAGCTCCGGACAGGCTTATTCTAACTATGGCTACACCTTC
d_gene: TRBD1
j_gene: TRBJ1-2
abundance: many
v_gene: TRBV5-1

CDR3aa: CASRRDSQRAFF
CDR3nt: TGCGCCAGCAGACGGGACAGCCAAAGGGCATTCTTT
d_gene: TRBD1
j_gene: TRBJ1-1
abundance: few
v_gene: TRBV5-1

CDR3aa: CSASVLTDRTDTQYF
CDR3nt: TGCAGTGCTAGTGTCTTGACAGATAGAACAGATACGCAGTATTTT
d_gene: NA
j_gene: TRBJ2-3
abundance: many
v_gene: TRBV20-1

CDR3aa: CASSQDGGGYNEQFF
CDR3nt: TGTGCCAGCAGCCAAGATGGAGGAGGTTACAATGAGCAGTTCTTC
d_gene: NA
j_gene: TRBJ2-1
abundance: few
v_gene: TRBV4-2

CDR3aa: CASSFTFSGRASEQYF
CDR3nt: TGTGCCAGCAGTTTTACTTTTAGCGGGAGGGCTAGCGAGCAGTACTTC
d_gene: TRBD2
j_gene: TRBJ2-7
abundance: many
v_gene: TRBV12-3/TRBV12-4

CDR3aa: CASSFLGWGNEQFF
CDR3nt: TGTGCCAGCAGTTTCCTAGGATGGGGCAATGAGCAGTTCTTC
d_gene: NA
j_gene: TRBJ2-1
abundance: many
v_gene: TRBV28

CDR3aa: CATSSGRAYEQFF
CDR3nt: TGTGCCACCAGTAGCGGGAGGGCCTATGAGCAGTTCTTC
d_gene: TRBD2
j_gene: TRBJ2-1
abundance: NA
v_gene: TRBV24-1

CDR3aa: CSAEPGGSIRNTEAFF
CDR3nt: TGCAGTGCTGAACCAGGGGGATCAATCCGGAACACTGAAGCTTTCTTT
d_gene: TRBD1
j_gene: TRBJ1-1
abundance: few
v_gene: TRBV20-1

CDR3aa: CASSLDRDRAYEQYF
CDR3nt: TGTGCCAGCAGCTTAGATAGGGACAGGGCGTACGAGCAGTACTTC
d_gene: TRBD1
j_gene: TRBJ2-7
abundance: few
v_gene: TRBV7-2

CDR3aa: CASSSPGTGTISDTQYF
CDR3nt: TGTGCCAGCAGTTCCCCCGGGACAGGGACGATTTCAGATACGCAGTATTTT
d_gene: TRBD1
j_gene: TRBJ2-3
abundance: few
v_gene: TRBV28

CDR3aa: CSAREPGGELFF
CDR3nt: TGCAGTGCTAGGGAACCTGGCGGGGAGCTGTTTTTT
d_gene: NA
j_gene: TRBJ2-2
abundance: NA
v_gene: TRBV20-1

CDR3aa: CASSGSRQTNTGELFF
CDR3nt: TGTGCCAGCAGCGGATCAAGACAGACGAACACCGGGGAGCTGTTTTTT
d_gene: NA
j_gene: TRBJ2-2
abundance: many
v_gene: TRBV9